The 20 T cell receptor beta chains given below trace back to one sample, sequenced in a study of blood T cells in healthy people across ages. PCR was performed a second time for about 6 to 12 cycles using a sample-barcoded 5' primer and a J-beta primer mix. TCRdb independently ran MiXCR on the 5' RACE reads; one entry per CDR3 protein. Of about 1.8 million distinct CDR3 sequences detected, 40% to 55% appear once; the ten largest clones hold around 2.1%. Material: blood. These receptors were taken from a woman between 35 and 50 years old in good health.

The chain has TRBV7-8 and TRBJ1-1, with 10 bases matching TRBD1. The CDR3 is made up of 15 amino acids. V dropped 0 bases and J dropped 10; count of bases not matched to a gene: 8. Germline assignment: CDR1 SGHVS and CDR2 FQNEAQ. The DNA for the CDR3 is TGTGCCAGCAGCTTAGCACCAGGGACAGGGGCAGGAGCTTTCTTT. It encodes CASSLAPGTGAGAFF.

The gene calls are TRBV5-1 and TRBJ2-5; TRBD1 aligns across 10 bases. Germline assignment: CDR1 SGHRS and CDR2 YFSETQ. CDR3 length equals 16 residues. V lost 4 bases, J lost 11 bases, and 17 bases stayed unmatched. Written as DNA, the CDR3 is TGCGCCAGCAGCAAACGGACAGGGGGTTCCTACAATGAGCAGTACTTC. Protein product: CASSKRTGGSYNEQYF.

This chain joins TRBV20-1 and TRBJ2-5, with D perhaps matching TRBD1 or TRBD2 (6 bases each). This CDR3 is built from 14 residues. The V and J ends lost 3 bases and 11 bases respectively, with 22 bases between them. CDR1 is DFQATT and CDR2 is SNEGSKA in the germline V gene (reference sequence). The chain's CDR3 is CSASLGGSKNEQYF. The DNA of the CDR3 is TGCAGTGCTAGTCTGGGGGGCTCTAAAAATGAGCAGTACTTC.

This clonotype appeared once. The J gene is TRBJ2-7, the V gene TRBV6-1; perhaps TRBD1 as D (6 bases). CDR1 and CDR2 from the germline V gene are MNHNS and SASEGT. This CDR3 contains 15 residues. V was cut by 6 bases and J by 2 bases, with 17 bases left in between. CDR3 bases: TGTGCCAGCAGACTCCGGGACACGGGGACCTACGAGCAGTACTTC. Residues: CASRLRDTGTYEQYF.

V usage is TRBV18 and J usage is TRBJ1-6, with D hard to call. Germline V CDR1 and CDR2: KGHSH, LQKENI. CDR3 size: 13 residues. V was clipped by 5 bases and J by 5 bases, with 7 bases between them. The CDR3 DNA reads TGTGCCAGCTCATACCGGGATAATTCACCCCTCCACTTT. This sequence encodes CASSYRDNSPLHF. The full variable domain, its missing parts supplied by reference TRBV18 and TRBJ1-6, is NAGVMQNPRHLVRRRGQEARLRCSPMKGHSHVYWYRQLPEEGLKFMVYLQKENIIDESGMPKERFSAEFPKEGPSILRIQQVVRGDSAAYFCASSYRDNSPLHFGNGTRLTVT.

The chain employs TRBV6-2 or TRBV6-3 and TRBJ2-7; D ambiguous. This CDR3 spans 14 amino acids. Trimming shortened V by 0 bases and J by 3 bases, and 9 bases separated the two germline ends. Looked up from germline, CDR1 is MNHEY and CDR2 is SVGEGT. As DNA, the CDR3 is TGTGCCAGCAGTTACTCGAACAGCGACTACGAGCAGTACTTC. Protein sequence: CASSYSNSDYEQYF.

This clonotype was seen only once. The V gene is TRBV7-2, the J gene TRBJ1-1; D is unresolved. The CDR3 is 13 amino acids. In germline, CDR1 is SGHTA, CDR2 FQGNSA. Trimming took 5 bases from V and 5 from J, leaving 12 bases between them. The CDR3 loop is CASSTGPKTEAFF. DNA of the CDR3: TGTGCCAGCAGCACCGGACCCAAGACTGAAGCTTTCTTT.

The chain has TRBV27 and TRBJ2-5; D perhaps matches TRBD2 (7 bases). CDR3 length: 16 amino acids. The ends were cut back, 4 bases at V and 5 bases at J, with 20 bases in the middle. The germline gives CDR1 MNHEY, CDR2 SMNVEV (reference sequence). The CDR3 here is CASSSSRGARGETQYF. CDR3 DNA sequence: TGTGCCAGCAGTTCCTCCCGGGGGGCGCGAGGTGAGACCCAGTACTTC.

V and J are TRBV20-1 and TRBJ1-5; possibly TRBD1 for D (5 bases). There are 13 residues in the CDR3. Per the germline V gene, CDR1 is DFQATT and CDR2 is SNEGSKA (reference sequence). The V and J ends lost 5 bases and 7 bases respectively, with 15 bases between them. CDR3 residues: CSARDPSYQPQHF. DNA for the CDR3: TGCAGTGCTCGGGACCCCAGTTACCAGCCCCAGCATTTT.

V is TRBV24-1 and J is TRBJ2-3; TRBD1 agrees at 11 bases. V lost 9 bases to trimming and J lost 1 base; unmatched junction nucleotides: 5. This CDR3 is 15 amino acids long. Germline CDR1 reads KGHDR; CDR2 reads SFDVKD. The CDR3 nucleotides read TGTGCCACCGGGACAGGGGGAGTTGGCACAGATACGCAGTATTTT. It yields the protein CATGTGGVGTDTQYF.

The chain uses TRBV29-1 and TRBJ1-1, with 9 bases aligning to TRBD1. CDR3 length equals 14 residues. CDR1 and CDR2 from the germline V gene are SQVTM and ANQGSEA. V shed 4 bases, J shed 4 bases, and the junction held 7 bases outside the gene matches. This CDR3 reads CSVVGTGWSTEAFF. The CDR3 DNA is TGCAGCGTTGTGGGGACAGGGTGGAGCACTGAAGCTTTCTTT.

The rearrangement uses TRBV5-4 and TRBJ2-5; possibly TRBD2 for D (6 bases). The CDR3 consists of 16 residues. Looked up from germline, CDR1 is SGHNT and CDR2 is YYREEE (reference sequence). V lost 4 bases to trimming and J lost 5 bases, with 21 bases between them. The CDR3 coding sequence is TGTGCCAGCAGCATACACGGGGGTCCCCCGATGGAGACCCAGTACTTC. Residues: CASSIHGGPPMETQYF.

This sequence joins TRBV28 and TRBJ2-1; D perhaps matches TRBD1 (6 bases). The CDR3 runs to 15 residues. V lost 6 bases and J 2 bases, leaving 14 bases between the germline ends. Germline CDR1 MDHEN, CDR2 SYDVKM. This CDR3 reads CASRPRDIPYNEQFF. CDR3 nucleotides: TGTGCCAGCAGACCTCGGGACATCCCCTACAATGAGCAGTTCTTC.

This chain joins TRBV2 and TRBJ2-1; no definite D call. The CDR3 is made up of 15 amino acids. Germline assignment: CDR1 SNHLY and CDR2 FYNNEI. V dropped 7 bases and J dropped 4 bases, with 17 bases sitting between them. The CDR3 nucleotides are TGTGCCAGCAATGCCTTCCGTGGAAGATACAATGAGCAGTTCTTC. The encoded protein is CASNAFRGRYNEQFF.

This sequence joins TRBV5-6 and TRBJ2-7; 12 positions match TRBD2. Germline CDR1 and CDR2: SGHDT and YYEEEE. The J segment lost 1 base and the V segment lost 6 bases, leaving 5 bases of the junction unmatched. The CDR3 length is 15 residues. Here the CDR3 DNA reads TGTGCCAGCACCCTCGGACTAGCGGGGTCCTACGAGCAGTACTTC. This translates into CASTLGLAGSYEQYF.

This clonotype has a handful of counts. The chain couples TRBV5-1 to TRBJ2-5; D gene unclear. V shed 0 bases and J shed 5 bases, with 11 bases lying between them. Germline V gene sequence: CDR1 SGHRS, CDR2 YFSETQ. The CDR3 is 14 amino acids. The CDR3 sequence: CASSLALQRETQYF. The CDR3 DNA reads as TGCGCCAGCAGCTTGGCACTACAACGCGAGACCCAGTACTTC.

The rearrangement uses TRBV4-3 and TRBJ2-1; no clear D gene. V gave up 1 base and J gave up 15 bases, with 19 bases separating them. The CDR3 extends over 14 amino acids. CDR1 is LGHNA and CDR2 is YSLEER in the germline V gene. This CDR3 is CASSQVAQAPEMFF. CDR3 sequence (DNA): TGCGCCAGCAGCCAAGTGGCTCAGGCCCCTGAAATGTTCTTC.

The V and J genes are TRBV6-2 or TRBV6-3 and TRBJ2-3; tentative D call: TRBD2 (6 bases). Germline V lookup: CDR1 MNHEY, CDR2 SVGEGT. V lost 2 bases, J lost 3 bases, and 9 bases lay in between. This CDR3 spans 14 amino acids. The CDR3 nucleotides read TGTGCCAGCAGTTACCGGGAGTTGACAGATACGCAGTATTTT. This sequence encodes CASSYRELTDTQYF.

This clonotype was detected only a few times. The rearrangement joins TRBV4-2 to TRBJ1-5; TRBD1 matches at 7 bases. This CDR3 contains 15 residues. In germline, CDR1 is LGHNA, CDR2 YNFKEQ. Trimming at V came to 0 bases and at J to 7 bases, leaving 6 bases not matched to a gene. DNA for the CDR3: TGTGCCAGCAGCCAAGAAGACAGGGTAAAACAGCCCCAGCATTTT. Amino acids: CASSQEDRVKQPQHF.

The CDR3 spells CASSYSPSFSYNEQFF. The CDR3 nucleotides read TGTGCCAGCAGTTACTCGCCCTCCTTTTCCTACAATGAGCAGTTCTTC. The chain joins TRBV6-5 to TRBJ2-1, with D hard to call. The CDR3 is 16 residues long. Germline loops: CDR1 MNHEY, CDR2 SVGAGI. V dropped 0 bases and J dropped 1 base, with 10 bases sitting between them.